This T cell receptor (beta chain) originates from a study of blood T cell repertoires in COVID-19. Across the whole study: Nucleic acid was either cDNA or gDNA, and it came from T cells, B-cell-depleted T cells, or PBMCs.

Sequencing used immunoSEQ multiplex PCR; TCRdb keeps in-frame clones, though not all of them. The sample lists hundreds of thousands of clones; roughly nine tenths were seen once. The CDR3 has 16 residues. V was clipped by 6 bases and J by 7 bases; unmatched bases: 11. CDR1 is MDHEN, CDR2 SYDVKM, per germline. The clonotype was recovered from a woman aged 55-70 years who had recovered from COVID-19. Sample: PBMCs or T cells enriched from blood (not recorded which). V is TRBV28 and J is TRBJ1-6; 8 nucleotides match TRBD1. CDR3 protein: CASRDSRTGRNSPLHF. CDR3 nucleotide sequence: TGTGCCAGCAGGGATTCGAGGACAGGGAGAAATTCACCCCTCCACTTT.